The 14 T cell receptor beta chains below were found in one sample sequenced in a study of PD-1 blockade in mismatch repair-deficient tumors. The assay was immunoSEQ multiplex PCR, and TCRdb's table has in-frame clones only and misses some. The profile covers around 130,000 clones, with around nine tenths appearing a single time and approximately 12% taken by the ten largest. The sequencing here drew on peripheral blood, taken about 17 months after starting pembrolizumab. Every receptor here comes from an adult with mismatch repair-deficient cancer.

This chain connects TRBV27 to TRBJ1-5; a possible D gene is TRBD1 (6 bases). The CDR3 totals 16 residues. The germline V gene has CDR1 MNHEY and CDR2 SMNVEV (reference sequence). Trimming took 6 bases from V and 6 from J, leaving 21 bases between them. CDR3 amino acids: CASRTYLGGAGQPQHF. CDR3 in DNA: TGTGCCAGCAGAACGTACTTGGGGGGGGCCGGTCAGCCCCAGCATTTT.

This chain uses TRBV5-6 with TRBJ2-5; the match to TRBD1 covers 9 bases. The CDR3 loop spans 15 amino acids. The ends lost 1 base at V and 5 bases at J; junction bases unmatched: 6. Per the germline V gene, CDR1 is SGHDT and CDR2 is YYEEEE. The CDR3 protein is CASSLLGTGHETQYF. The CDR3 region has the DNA TGTGCCAGCAGCTTGTTAGGGACAGGGCACGAGACCCAGTACTTC.

The CDR3 loop reads CASSYGRVDEQYF. Here the CDR3 DNA reads TGTGCCAGCAGTTACGGCAGGGTCGACGAGCAGTACTTC. This chain uses TRBV6-5 with TRBJ2-7; possibly TRBD1 for D (5 bases). This CDR3 is built from 13 residues. Germline assignment: CDR1 MNHEY and CDR2 SVGAGI. Trimming pared 2 bases from V and 5 bases from J, leaving 10 bases between.

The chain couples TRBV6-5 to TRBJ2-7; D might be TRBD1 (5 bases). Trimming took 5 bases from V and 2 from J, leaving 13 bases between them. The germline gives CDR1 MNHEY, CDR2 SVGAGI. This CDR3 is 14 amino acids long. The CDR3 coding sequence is TGTGCCAGCAGTCCCAGGGTTGACCCCTACGAGCAGTACTTC. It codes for CASSPRVDPYEQYF.

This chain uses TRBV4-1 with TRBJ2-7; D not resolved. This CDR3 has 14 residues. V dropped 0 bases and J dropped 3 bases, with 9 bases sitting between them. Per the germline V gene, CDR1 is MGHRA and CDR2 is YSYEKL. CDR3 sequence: CASSQDRNSYEQYF. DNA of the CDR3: TGCGCCAGCAGCCAAGACAGAAACAGCTACGAGCAGTACTTC.

This CDR3 reads CSVEGIDTEAFF. The CDR3 DNA is TGCAGCGTTGAAGGTATCGACACTGAAGCTTTCTTT. J is TRBJ1-1 and V is TRBV29-1; no reliable D call. CDR3 length: 12 amino acids. Per the germline V gene, CDR1 is SQVTM and CDR2 is ANQGSEA. The germline V and J ends were trimmed by 1 base and 3 bases, with 6 bases remaining between them.

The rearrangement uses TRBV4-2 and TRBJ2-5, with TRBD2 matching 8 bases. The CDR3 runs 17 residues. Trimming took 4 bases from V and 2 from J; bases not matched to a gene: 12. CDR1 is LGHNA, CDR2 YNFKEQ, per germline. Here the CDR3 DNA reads TGTGCCAGCAGCCTGGGAAATGGCGGGAGGTCGCAAGAGACCCAGTACTTC. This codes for CASSLGNGGRSQETQYF.

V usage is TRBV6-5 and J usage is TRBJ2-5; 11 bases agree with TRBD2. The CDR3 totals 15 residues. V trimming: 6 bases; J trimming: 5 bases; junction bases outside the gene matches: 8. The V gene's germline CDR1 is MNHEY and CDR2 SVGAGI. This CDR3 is CASRGTSGPWETQYF. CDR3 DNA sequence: TGTGCCAGCAGGGGGACTAGCGGACCGTGGGAGACCCAGTACTTC.

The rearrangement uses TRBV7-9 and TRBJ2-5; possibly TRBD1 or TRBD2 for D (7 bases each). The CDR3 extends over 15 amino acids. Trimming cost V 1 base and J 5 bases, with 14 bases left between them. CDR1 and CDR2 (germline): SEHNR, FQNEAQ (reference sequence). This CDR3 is CASSLVGGGEETQYF. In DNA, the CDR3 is TGTGCCAGCAGCTTAGTGGGAGGGGGCGAGGAGACCCAGTACTTC.

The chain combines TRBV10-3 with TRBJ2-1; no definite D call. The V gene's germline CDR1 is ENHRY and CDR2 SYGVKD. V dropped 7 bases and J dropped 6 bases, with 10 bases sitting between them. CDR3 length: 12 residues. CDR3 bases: TGTGCCATCACCCAAGACGGCAATGAGCAGTTCTTC. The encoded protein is CAITQDGNEQFF.

CDR3 amino acids: CASSQNGPQPQHF. In DNA, the CDR3 is TGTGCCAGCAGCCAAAATGGGCCGCAGCCCCAGCATTTT. The gene calls are TRBV4-2 and TRBJ1-5; no definite D call. V was pared by 2 bases and J by 7 bases, with 9 bases between. This CDR3 comprises 13 residues. Germline V lookup: CDR1 LGHNA, CDR2 YNFKEQ.

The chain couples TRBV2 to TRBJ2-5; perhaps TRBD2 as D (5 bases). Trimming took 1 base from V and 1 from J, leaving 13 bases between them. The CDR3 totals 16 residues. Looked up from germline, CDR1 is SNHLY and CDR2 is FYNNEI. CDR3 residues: CASSEEIPGTQETQYF. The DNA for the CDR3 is TGTGCCAGCAGTGAAGAGATACCGGGAACCCAAGAGACCCAGTACTTC.

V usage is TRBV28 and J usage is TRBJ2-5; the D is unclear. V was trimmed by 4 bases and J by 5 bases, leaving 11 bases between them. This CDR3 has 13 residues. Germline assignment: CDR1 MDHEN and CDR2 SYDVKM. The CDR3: CASSSVGAETQYF. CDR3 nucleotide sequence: TGTGCCAGCAGTTCAGTCGGCGCCGAGACCCAGTACTTC.

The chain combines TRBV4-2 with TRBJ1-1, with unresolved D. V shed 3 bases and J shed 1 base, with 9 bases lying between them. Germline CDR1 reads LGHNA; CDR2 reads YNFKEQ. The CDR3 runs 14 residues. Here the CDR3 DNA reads TGTGCCAGCAGCCAGGAAAACAGGAACACTGAAGCTTTCTTT. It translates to CASSQENRNTEAFF.